The 21 T cell receptor beta chains presented below share a single source sample, sequenced in a study of T cell responses to AZD1222 COVID-19 vaccine. Libraries were prepared by immunoSEQ multiplex PCR; TCRdb keeps only in-frame clonotypes and omits some of them. The sample contains 250,000 or so clones, roughly 93% of which appear only once. Sample: peripheral blood, taken on day 0 of AZD1222 vaccination. Every receptor here comes from an adult in good health.

The V gene is TRBV23-1, the J gene TRBJ1-4; D not certain. TRBV23-1 is given ORF status, its function remaining uncertain. Trimming pared 0 bases from V and 5 bases from J, leaving 16 bases between. CDR3 length equals 17 residues. The CDR3 region is CASSQSSLAPPNEKLFF. In nucleotides, the CDR3 is TGCGCCAGCAGTCAATCCTCATTGGCCCCACCGAATGAAAAACTGTTTTTT.

The chain is built from TRBV18 and TRBJ2-3; the D is unclear. Germline V gene sequence: CDR1 KGHSH, CDR2 LQKENI. The V end lost 1 base, the J end lost 1 base, and 3 bases lay between the germline ends. The CDR3 length is 13 residues. The CDR3 reads CASSPQGTDTQYF. CDR3 DNA sequence: TGTGCCAGCTCACCACAGGGCACAGATACGCAGTATTTT.

This clone was observed once. The chain has TRBV5-1 and TRBJ1-2; TRBD1 is a possible D gene (6 bases). The germline gives CDR1 SGHRS, CDR2 YFSETQ. Trimming took 2 bases from V and 11 from J, leaving 28 bases between them. The CDR3 contains 17 residues. CDR3 DNA sequence: TGCGCCAGCAGCTTCCAGACAGGTTTCGGACCCGGGAGTGGTTACACCTTC. This sequence encodes CASSFQTGFGPGSGYTF.

A single count supports this clone. The chain uses TRBV5-4 and TRBJ1-3; a weak D match, TRBD1 (5 bases). V lost 3 bases, J lost 7 bases, and 14 bases lay in between. Per the germline V gene, CDR1 is SGHNT and CDR2 is YYREEE (reference sequence). This CDR3 spans 14 amino acids. CDR3 loop: CASSSGRRMNTIYF. In DNA, the CDR3 is TGTGCCAGCAGCTCGGGACGGAGGATGAACACCATATATTTT.

The V and J genes are TRBV6-2 or TRBV6-3 and TRBJ2-5; 14 bases fit TRBD2. Germline lookup yields CDR1 MNHEY and CDR2 SVGEGT. The trim removed 5 bases at V and 2 bases at J, leaving 1 base unmatched. The CDR3 runs to 15 residues. The CDR3 DNA reads as TGTGCCAGCAGTGGGACTAGCGGGGGACAAGAGACCCAGTACTTC. Its translation is CASSGTSGGQETQYF.

This chain joins TRBV28 and TRBJ1-5; 7 bases match TRBD1. Germline V gene lookup returns CDR1 MDHEN and CDR2 SYDVKM. J was trimmed by 2 bases and V by 5 bases; bases with no gene match: 3. The CDR3 is 14 residues long. The CDR3 is CASSPGGGNQPQHF. CDR3 sequence (DNA): TGTGCCAGCAGTCCAGGGGGTGGCAATCAGCCCCAGCATTTT. The complete variable domain, with remaining parts taken from reference TRBV28 and TRBJ1-5, reads DVKVTQSSRYLVKRTGEKVFLECVQDMDHENMFWYRQDPGLGLRLIYFSYDVKMKEKGDIPEGYSVSREKKERFSLILESASTNQTSMYLCASSPGGGNQPQHFGDGTRLSIL.

This chain links TRBV28 with TRBJ1-6; D ambiguous. In germline, CDR1 is MDHEN, CDR2 SYDVKM. Trimming left V 10 bases short and J 5 bases short, with 9 bases between. The CDR3 is 12 amino acids. This chain's CDR3 is CATGLNNSPLHF. The CDR3 nucleotides are TGTGCCACCGGACTAAATAATTCACCCCTCCACTTT.

V is TRBV7-2 and J is TRBJ1-6; D might be TRBD1 (6 bases). Per the germline V gene, CDR1 is SGHTA and CDR2 is FQGNSA. This CDR3 contains 15 residues. Between the trimmed V and J ends, which lost 8 bases and 2 bases, there was a span of 13 bases. CDR3 sequence: CASSLGGAYNSPLHF. CDR3 sequence (DNA): TGTGCCAGCTCCCTAGGGGGGGCCTATAATTCACCCCTCCACTTT.

The chain joins TRBV15 to TRBJ1-2, with a possible D match to TRBD1 (6 bases). CDR3 size: 15 residues. The V gene's germline CDR1 is LNHNV and CDR2 YYDKDF (reference sequence). Trimming stripped 0 bases from V and 8 bases from J, with 16 bases between. The CDR3 loop reads CATSRDRGISIGYTF. The CDR3, as DNA: TGTGCCACCAGCAGAGACAGGGGAATAAGTATCGGCTACACCTTC.

The chain joins TRBV5-4 to TRBJ2-2; 11 positions agree with TRBD1. The CDR3 length is 17 residues. J was trimmed by 0 bases and V by 5 bases; bases with no gene match: 6. Germline V CDR1 and CDR2: SGHNT, YYREEE (reference sequence). CDR3 nucleotides: TGTGCCAGCAGGGGGACAGGGGGTGCGGCGAACACCGGGGAGCTGTTTTTT. Translation: CASRGTGGAANTGELFF.

About this clone: The identical CDR3 is also encoded by other nucleotide sequences in the sample. The chain employs TRBV9 and TRBJ2-2; D is unclear. CDR1 SGDLS and CDR2 YYNGEE come from the germline V gene. The CDR3 sequence is 12 residues long. The V end was cut by 3 bases, the J end by 7 bases, with 7 bases between. As DNA, the CDR3 is TGTGCCAGCAGCGCCGGTGGCGGGGAGCTGTTTTTT. It is translated as CASSAGGGELFF. Looking up the rest from reference TRBV9 and TRBJ2-2 gives the full variable domain: DSGVTQTPKHLITATGQRVTLRCSPRSGDLSVYWYQQSLDQGLQFLIQYYNGEERAKGNILERFSAQQFPDLHSELNLSSLELGDSALYFCASSAGGGELFFGEGSRLTVL.

V gene TRBV6-1 combines with J gene TRBJ2-7; 7 nucleotides match TRBD2. There are 14 residues in the CDR3. Germline values: CDR1 MNHNS, CDR2 SASEGT. J gave up 4 bases and V 1 base, and 4 bases lay outside the gene matches. The CDR3 region is CASSEGGGGYEQYF. The DNA of the CDR3 is TGTGCCAGCAGTGAAGGGGGGGGAGGGTACGAGCAGTACTTC.

The chain recombines TRBV7-9 with TRBJ2-2; TRBD1 might be the D (6 bases). Trimming took off 6 bases at V and 3 bases at J, with 14 bases between the two ends. Germline V gene lookup returns CDR1 SEHNR and CDR2 FQNEAQ (reference sequence). This CDR3 spans 15 amino acids. CDR3 bases: TGTGCCAGCAGTTCCCAGGGGCTCTACACCGGGGAGCTGTTTTTT. It specifies CASSSQGLYTGELFF.

The rearrangement links TRBV19 to TRBJ2-1; D remains unclear. The V gene's germline CDR1 is LNHDA and CDR2 SQIVND (reference sequence). The V and J ends lost 5 bases and 0 bases respectively, with 17 bases between them. The CDR3 runs to 17 residues. CDR3 sequence reads: CASSLTRLPTSYNEQFF. The CDR3, as DNA: TGTGCCAGTAGTCTTACCCGACTCCCAACCTCCTACAATGAGCAGTTCTTC.

The chain recombines TRBV19 with TRBJ1-5; tentatively, D is TRBD1 (6 bases). Germline V gene sequence: CDR1 LNHDA, CDR2 SQIVND (reference sequence). This CDR3 has 14 amino acids. V was clipped by 2 bases and J by 5 bases, with 10 bases between them. CDR3 DNA: TGTGCCAGTAGTATATGGGGGCAGCATCAGCCCCAGCATTTT. The encoded protein is CASSIWGQHQPQHF.

This clone appeared a few times. This chain connects TRBV4-1 to TRBJ2-7; 7 nucleotides agree with TRBD2. V shed 3 bases and J 1 base; nucleotides not matched to a gene: 3. CDR3 size: 14 residues. Germline V gene lookup returns CDR1 MGHRA and CDR2 YSYEKL. The DNA of the CDR3 is TGCGCCAGCAGCCAGCGGGAGTTATCCTACGAGCAGTACTTC. Protein: CASSQRELSYEQYF.

The V gene is TRBV13, the J gene TRBJ2-3, with D possibly TRBD2 on 6 matching bases. Trimming removed 5 bases at V and 3 bases at J, with 15 bases between. Germline CDR1 PRHDT, CDR2 FYEKMQ (reference sequence). This CDR3 spans 15 amino acids. For the CDR3, the DNA is TGTGCCAGCAGCCCCACCGGACGGGGGACAGATACGCAGTATTTT. Its protein is CASSPTGRGTDTQYF.

This clone was observed a few times. The J gene is TRBJ2-1, the V gene TRBV21-1; whether TRBD1, the table's D call, matches the DNA was not checked. TRBV21-1 is flagged as a pseudogene. The CDR3 length is 16 residues. CDR3 sequence: CASSAPRDRPYNEQFF. DNA for the CDR3: TGTGCCAGCAGCGCCCCTCGGGACAGACCGTACAATGAGCAGTTCTTC.

The rearrangement links TRBV5-5 to TRBJ1-6; D remains unclear. V was pared by 2 bases and J by 13 bases, with 16 bases between. Germline V lookup: CDR1 SGHKS, CDR2 YYEKEE (reference sequence). The CDR3 is made up of 14 amino acids. The CDR3 protein is CASSLHSESSPLHF. CDR3 in DNA: TGTGCCAGCAGCTTACACTCAGAAAGTTCTCCCCTCCACTTT.

V gene TRBV9 combines with J gene TRBJ2-1, with 8 bases matching TRBD1. V gave up 7 bases and J gave up 6 bases; unmatched junction bases: 9. Germline V gene data show CDR1 as SGDLS and CDR2 as YYNGEE. The CDR3 is 14 residues long. The CDR3 coding sequence is TGTGCCAGCTCTGACGACAGGGGTATCAATGAGCAGTTCTTC. Its translation: CASSDDRGINEQFF.

This clone has just one count. The chain has TRBV4-1 and TRBJ1-5; 7 nucleotides agree with TRBD1. V shed 4 bases, J shed 2 bases, and the junction held 8 bases outside the gene matches. CDR1 is MGHRA, CDR2 YSYEKL, per germline. The CDR3 sequence is 16 residues long. The CDR3 sequence is CASSPFWTGGNQPQHF. The CDR3 DNA sequence: TGCGCCAGCAGCCCCTTCTGGACAGGAGGCAATCAGCCCCAGCATTTT.